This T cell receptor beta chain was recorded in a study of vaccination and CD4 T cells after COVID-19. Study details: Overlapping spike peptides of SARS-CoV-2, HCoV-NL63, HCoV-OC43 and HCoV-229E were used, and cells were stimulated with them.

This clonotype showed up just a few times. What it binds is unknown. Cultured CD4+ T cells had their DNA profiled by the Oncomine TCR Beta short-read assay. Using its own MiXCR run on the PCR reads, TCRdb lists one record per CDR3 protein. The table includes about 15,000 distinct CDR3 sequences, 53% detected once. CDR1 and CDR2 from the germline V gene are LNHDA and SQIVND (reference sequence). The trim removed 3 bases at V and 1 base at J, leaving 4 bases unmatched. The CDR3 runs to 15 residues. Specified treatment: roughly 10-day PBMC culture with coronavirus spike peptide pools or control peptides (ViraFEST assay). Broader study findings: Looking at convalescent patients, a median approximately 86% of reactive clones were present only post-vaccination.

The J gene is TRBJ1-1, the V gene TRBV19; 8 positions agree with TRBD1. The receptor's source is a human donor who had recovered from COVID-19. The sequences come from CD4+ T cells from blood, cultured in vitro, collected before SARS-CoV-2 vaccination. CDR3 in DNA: TGTGCCAGTAGTATTGACAGGGGACCGAACACTGAAGCTTTCTTT. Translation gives CASSIDRGPNTEAFF.